The 2 T cell receptor beta chains below all came from one sample that was sequenced in a study of molecular identifiers for immune sequencing clone quantification. Via MiXCR, TCRdb re-called the PCR reads, giving one row per CDR3 protein. This table holds approximately 97,000 distinct CDR3 sequences, about 32% found once. Sequences were obtained from naive CD8+ T cells from blood, with Jurkat cell RNA spiked in. Subset defined: FACS-sorted CD8+CD4-CCR7+CD45RA+ naive T cells. These receptor sequences come from a human donor in good health. Some libraries in this study had Jurkat cell RNA spiked in.

Concerning this clonotype itself: Likely a read error: the CDR3 ends without its conserved phenylalanine or tryptophan. This sequence joins TRBV19 and TRBJ1-5; D might be TRBD1 (5 bases). Trimming left V 1 base short and J 6 bases short, with 7 bases between. The CDR3 totals 13 residues. The germline gives CDR1 LNHDA, CDR2 SQIVND (reference sequence). The CDR3 spells CASSIGGSQPQHI. CDR3 in DNA: TGTGCCAGTAGTATAGGGGGCTCTCAGCCCCAGCATATT.

Concerning this clonotype: A read error may be the cause here, since a much bigger clone is one base away. The J gene is TRBJ2-3, the V gene TRBV28, with D unclear. Germline CDR1 MDHEN, CDR2 SYDVKM. The germline V and J ends were trimmed by 5 bases and 2 bases, with 20 bases remaining between them. This CDR3 contains 17 residues. The CDR3 sequence: CASSTPSLPGDTDTQYF. The CDR3 DNA reads TGTGCCAGCAGTACCCCATCCTTACCGGGCGACACAGATACGCAGTATTTT.